This is a list of T cell receptor beta chains from one sample in a study of T-cell memory formation after mild COVID-19. TCRdb re-called the 5' RACE reads with MiXCR, one entry per CDR3 protein. The sample includes about 210,000 distinct CDR3 sequences, approximately 30% of them seen just once. Sequences were obtained from PBMCs or a T cell subset sorted from them (not recorded which). These receptors came from an adult woman who had mild COVID-19 (a few samples of this study predate the infection). Cell type and time point are not known. Each CDR3 is given with its conserved first and last residue.

CDR3aa: CASGVGQAPYEQYF
v_gene: TRBV9
len: 14
j_gene: TRBJ2-7

CDR3aa: CASSLGAGYSGANVLTF
v_gene: TRBV12-3/TRBV12-4
len: 17
j_gene: TRBJ2-6

CDR3aa: CASSQAGVTSGGADTQYF
v_gene: TRBV4-1
len: 18
j_gene: TRBJ2-3

CDR3aa: CSAVPGLAGEGNIYEQYF
v_gene: TRBV20-1
len: 18
j_gene: TRBJ2-7

CDR3aa: CAISEQGASGGTDTQYF
v_gene: TRBV10-3
len: 17
j_gene: TRBJ2-3

CDR3aa: CASSVTSGQGEKLFF
v_gene: TRBV2
len: 15
j_gene: TRBJ1-4

CDR3aa: CASSLAGQTSYEQYF
v_gene: TRBV5-1
len: 15
j_gene: TRBJ2-7

CDR3aa: CASSAVYGTGGMSTDTQYF
v_gene: TRBV25-1
len: 19
j_gene: TRBJ2-3

CDR3aa: CASSPRLAGAFRNIQYF
v_gene: TRBV7-9
len: 17
j_gene: TRBJ2-4

CDR3aa: CASREGEVTF
v_gene: TRBV2
len: 10
j_gene: TRBJ1-2

CDR3aa: CASSLSFLTGGYNEQFF
v_gene: TRBV7-6
len: 17
j_gene: TRBJ2-1

CDR3aa: CAWNRKGGALIGYTF
v_gene: TRBV30
len: 15
j_gene: TRBJ1-2

CDR3aa: CSARAPGNSGGWDTGELFF
v_gene: TRBV20-1
len: 19
j_gene: TRBJ2-2

CDR3aa: CASSEGVYEQYF
v_gene: TRBV25-1
len: 12
j_gene: TRBJ2-7

CDR3aa: CSARDHLLHEQYF
v_gene: TRBV20-1
len: 13
j_gene: TRBJ2-7

CDR3aa: CASGQGGKGQPQHF
v_gene: TRBV6-5
len: 14
j_gene: TRBJ1-5

CDR3aa: CASSPPLTDEAFF
v_gene: TRBV7-2
len: 13
j_gene: TRBJ1-1

CDR3aa: CASSPSASGLNEQFF
v_gene: TRBV7-6
len: 15
j_gene: TRBJ2-1

CDR3aa: CASSLVPSGGDYEQYF
v_gene: TRBV7-6
len: 16
j_gene: TRBJ2-7

CDR3aa: CASSPQGQGLFGYTF
v_gene: TRBV5-5
len: 15
j_gene: TRBJ1-2

CDR3aa: CASSSSPLAGGRDIQYF
v_gene: TRBV5-1
len: 17
j_gene: TRBJ2-4

CDR3aa: CASSEGGRRYEQYF
v_gene: TRBV6-1
len: 14
j_gene: TRBJ2-7

CDR3aa: CATQGSGGIYNEQFF
v_gene: TRBV12-3/TRBV12-4
len: 15
j_gene: TRBJ2-1

CDR3aa: CASKALAGDQETQYF
v_gene: TRBV19
len: 15
j_gene: TRBJ2-5

CDR3aa: CASSLRGHRDEQFF
v_gene: TRBV12-3/TRBV12-4
len: 14
j_gene: TRBJ2-1